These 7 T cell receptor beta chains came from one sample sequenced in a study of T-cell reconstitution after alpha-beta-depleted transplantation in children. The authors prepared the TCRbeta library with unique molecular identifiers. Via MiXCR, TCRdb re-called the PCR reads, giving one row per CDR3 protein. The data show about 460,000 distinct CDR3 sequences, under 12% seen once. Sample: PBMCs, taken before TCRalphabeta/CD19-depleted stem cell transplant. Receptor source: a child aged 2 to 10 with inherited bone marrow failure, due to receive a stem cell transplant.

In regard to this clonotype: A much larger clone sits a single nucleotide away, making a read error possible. CDR3 nucleotide sequence: TGCGCCAGCAGCCTCGGGACCCAATTAATCGGGCGGTTCTTC. Its translation is CASSLGTQLIGRFF. This chain joins TRBV5-1 and TRBJ2-1; the D call may be TRBD1 or TRBD2 (5 bases each). CDR1 SGHRS and CDR2 YFSETQ come from the germline V gene. Trimming shortened V by 4 bases and J by 15 bases, and 23 bases separated the two germline ends. The CDR3 covers 14 residues.

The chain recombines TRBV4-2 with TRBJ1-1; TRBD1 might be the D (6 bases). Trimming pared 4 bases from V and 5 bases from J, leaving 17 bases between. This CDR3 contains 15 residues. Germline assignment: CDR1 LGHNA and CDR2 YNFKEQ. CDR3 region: CASSPSDRWGTEAFF. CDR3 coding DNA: TGTGCCAGCAGCCCCTCCGACAGGTGGGGAACTGAAGCTTTCTTT.

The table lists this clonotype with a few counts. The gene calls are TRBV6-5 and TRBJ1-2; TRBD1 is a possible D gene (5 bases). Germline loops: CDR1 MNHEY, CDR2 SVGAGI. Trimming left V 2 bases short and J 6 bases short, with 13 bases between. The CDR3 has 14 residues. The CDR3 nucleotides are TGTGCCAGCAGTTACGCAGGGAAAGGGAATGGCTACACCTTC. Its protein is CASSYAGKGNGYTF.

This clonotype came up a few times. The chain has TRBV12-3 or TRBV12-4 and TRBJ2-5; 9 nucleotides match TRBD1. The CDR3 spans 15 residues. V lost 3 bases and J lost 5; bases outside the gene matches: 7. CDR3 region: CASSFLTGGRETQYF. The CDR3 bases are TGTGCCAGCAGTTTCCTGACAGGGGGTCGGGAGACCCAGTACTTC.

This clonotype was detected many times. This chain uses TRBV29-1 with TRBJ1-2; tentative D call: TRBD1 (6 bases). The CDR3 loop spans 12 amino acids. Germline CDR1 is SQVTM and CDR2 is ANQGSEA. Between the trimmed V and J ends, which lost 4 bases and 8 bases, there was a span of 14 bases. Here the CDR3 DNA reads TGCAGCGTTGGATCAGGGGCTGAAGGCTACACCTTC. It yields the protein CSVGSGAEGYTF.

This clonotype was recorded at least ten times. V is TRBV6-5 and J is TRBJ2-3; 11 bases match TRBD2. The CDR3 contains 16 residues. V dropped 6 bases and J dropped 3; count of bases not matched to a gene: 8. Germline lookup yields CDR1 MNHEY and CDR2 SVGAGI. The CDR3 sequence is CASSLIAGGETDTQYF. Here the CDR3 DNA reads TGTGCCAGCAGCCTTATAGCGGGAGGGGAGACAGATACGCAGTATTTT.

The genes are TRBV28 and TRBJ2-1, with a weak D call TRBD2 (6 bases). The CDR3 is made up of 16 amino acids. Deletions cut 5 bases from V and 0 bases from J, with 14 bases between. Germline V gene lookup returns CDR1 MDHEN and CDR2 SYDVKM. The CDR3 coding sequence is TGTGCCAGCAGTACGGCGGCGGGACCCTCCTACAATGAGCAGTTCTTC. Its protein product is CASSTAAGPSYNEQFF.